Presented here are 10 T cell receptor beta chains from one specimen sequenced in a study of graft-versus-host responses after intestinal transplantation. Only in-frame clones appear in the TCRdb table, and some are missing; sequencing was by immunoSEQ multiplex PCR. The sample carries some 40,000 clones, roughly nine tenths recorded once. Source: PBMCs, taken 524 days after transplant. These receptor sequences come from a human patient who received an intestinal transplant, so some T cells may come from the graft donor.

V is TRBV10-2 and J is TRBJ2-3; TRBD1 or TRBD2 may be the D gene (5 bases each). CDR3 length: 15 amino acids. Germline loops: CDR1 WSHSY, CDR2 SAAADI. Deletions cut 0 bases from V and 6 bases from J, with 13 bases between. The CDR3: CASSESRLAGDTQYF. CDR3 DNA: TGCGCCAGCAGTGAGTCGAGGCTAGCAGGGGATACGCAGTATTTT.

J is TRBJ1-5 and V is TRBV28, with a possible D match to TRBD1 (5 bases). The CDR3 contains 15 residues. Germline-derived CDR1 and CDR2 are MDHEN and SYDVKM. V was trimmed by 4 bases and J by 6 bases, leaving 16 bases between them. In nucleotides, the CDR3 is TGTGCCAGCAGTTCCGCAAGGGGCGCATTTCAGCCCCAGCATTTT. Its translation is CASSSARGAFQPQHF.

The genes are TRBV2 and TRBJ1-5; D is ambiguous. Trimming removed 7 bases at V and 9 bases at J, with 16 bases between. The CDR3 has 13 residues. Germline V gives CDR1 SNHLY, CDR2 FYNNEI. In DNA, the CDR3 is TGTGCCAGCAAGACGACTTTCTGGGGGCCCCAGCATTTT. It is translated as CASKTTFWGPQHF. Based on the CDR3 plus reference TRBV2 and TRBJ1-5, the full variable domain is EPEVTQTPSHQVTQMGQEVILRCVPISNHLYFYWYRQILGQKVEFLVSFYNNEISEKSEIFDDQFSVERPDGSNFTLKIRSTKLEDSAMYFCASKTTFWGPQHFGDGTRLSIL.

J is TRBJ2-5 and V is TRBV28, with a tentative D call TRBD2 (5 bases). The length of the CDR3 is 14 residues. The germline V gene encodes CDR1 MDHEN and CDR2 SYDVKM. Deletions cut 2 bases from V and 2 bases from J, with 9 bases between. Written as DNA, the CDR3 is TGTGCCAGCAGTTTAAACCGACTACAAGAGACCCAGTACTTC. It codes for CASSLNRLQETQYF.

The gene calls are TRBV2 and TRBJ1-1, with no clear D. Germline V CDR1 and CDR2: SNHLY, FYNNEI. Trimming removed 3 bases at V and 5 bases at J, with 10 bases between. This CDR3 spans 13 amino acids. The CDR3 sequence is CASSDSIGTEAFF. Written as DNA, the CDR3 is TGTGCCAGCAGTGACAGCATAGGGACTGAAGCTTTCTTT.

The gene calls are TRBV2 and TRBJ1-1; D may be TRBD1 (5 bases). CDR3 length equals 14 residues. Germline CDR1 reads SNHLY; CDR2 reads FYNNEI. Trimming removed 3 bases at V and 4 bases at J, with 12 bases between. This CDR3 reads CASSEAGASTEAFF. CDR3 sequence (DNA): TGTGCCAGCAGTGAGGCCGGGGCATCCACTGAAGCTTTCTTT.

This chain joins TRBV19 and TRBJ2-1; 7 nucleotides agree with TRBD1. The CDR3 runs to 13 residues. Germline V gene data show CDR1 as LNHDA and CDR2 as SQIVND (reference sequence). Unmatched junction bases numbered 6, after V lost 5 bases and J lost 8 bases. The CDR3 nucleotides read TGTGCCAGTAGTCCAGACAGGGTCCATGAGCAGTTCTTC. It is translated as CASSPDRVHEQFF.

In this sample, this clone turned up a few times. The chain combines TRBV7-8 with TRBJ1-5; D not certain. Deletions cut 1 base from V and 4 bases from J, with 17 bases between. Germline V gene lookup returns CDR1 SGHVS and CDR2 FQNEAQ. This CDR3 region has 17 residues. In DNA form, the CDR3 reads TGTGCCAGCAGCTTAGAACGGAGGACCTTACTAAATCAGCCCCAGCATTTT. Its protein product is CASSLERRTLLNQPQHF.

CDR3 bases: TGTGCCAGCTCAGGGGTCTATGGCTACACCTTC. It codes for CASSGVYGYTF. The chain couples TRBV28 to TRBJ1-2; D perhaps matches TRBD1 (6 bases). V lost 8 bases, J lost 4 bases, and 8 bases lay in between. Looked up from germline, CDR1 is MDHEN and CDR2 is SYDVKM. This CDR3 comprises 11 residues.

The chain links TRBV5-5 to TRBJ2-3, with 7 bases that match TRBD1. V lost 4 bases to trimming and J lost 0 bases; unmatched junction nucleotides: 5. The length of the CDR3 is 15 residues. Germline assignment: CDR1 SGHKS and CDR2 YYEKEE (reference sequence). CDR3 sequence reads: CASSVTGLSTDTQYF. The CDR3 nucleotides read TGTGCCAGCAGCGTGACAGGGTTGAGCACAGATACGCAGTATTTT. Variable domain in full (rest from reference TRBV5-5 and TRBJ2-3): DAGVTQSPTHLIKTRGQQVTLRCSPISGHKSVSWYQQVLGQGPQFIFQYYEKEERGRGNFPDRFSARQFPNYSSELNVNALLLGDSALYLCASSVTGLSTDTQYFGPGTRLTVL.